These T cell receptor beta chains were read from a single sample in a study of shared T cell receptors in the human thymus. Repertoires were generated with immunoSEQ multiplex PCR, while TCRdb's copy carries only in-frame clones and drops some. The profile shows just under 550,000 clones, 70% to 80% of them singletons. This same sample was also part of a study on human thymus T cells.

The sequencing sample was made of thymocytes. The receptors derive from a boy under two years old with a congenital heart defect. Both conserved end residues are part of each CDR3. Fields, in order: V gene, D gene, J gene, clone size, CDR3 DNA, CDR3 protein. A D gene is named only where the DNA matches it firmly. Not all rows give a size; the values are once, few, many and, for expanded clones, a class.

TRBV28	.	TRBJ1-5	.	TGTGCCAGCAGTTCGGGAGGGATTAATCAGCCCCAGCATTTT	CASSSGGINQPQHF
TRBV5-6	.	TRBJ2-7	.	TGTGCCAGCAGCCTACCCCTTGGGCCTAAGACGTACGAGCAGTACTTC	CASSLPLGPKTYEQYF
TRBV6-5	TRBD2	TRBJ2-5	once	TGTGCCAGCAGTCCCTGGGGGGGTAGGGAGACCCAGTACTTC	CASSPWGGRETQYF
TRBV7-2	TRBD1	TRBJ2-7	few	TGTGCCAGCAGCTCCCAGGGGGCAGACTACGAGCAGTACTTC	CASSSQGADYEQYF
TRBV7-8	TRBD1	TRBJ1-2	.	TGTGCCAGCAGCTTAGTGGGGACAGGGGATCCGTGGGGCTACACCTTC	CASSLVGTGDPWGYTF
TRBV5-6	TRBD2	TRBJ2-1	.	TGTGCCAGCAGCTTCCTAGCGGGAGCGCATGAGCAGTTCTTC	CASSFLAGAHEQFF
TRBV6-4	.	TRBJ1-5	few	TGTCCCCATTCTAGGGAGAATCAGCCCCAGCATTTT	CPHSRENQPQHF
TRBV5-3	TRBD2	TRBJ2-7	.	TGTGCCAGAAGGAGCGGGACTACTCACGAGCAGTACTTC	CARRSGTTHEQYF
TRBV19	.	TRBJ1-5	once	TGTGCCAGTAGGCACCCCCCGGGTGATCAGCCCCAGCATTTT	CASRHPPGDQPQHF
TRBV5-6	.	TRBJ1-1	.	TGTGCCAGCAGCTTGGGGACTACAGTGAACACTGAAGCTTTCTTT	CASSLGTTVNTEAFF
TRBV11-2	.	TRBJ2-1	few	TGTGCCAGCAGCTTAGAGGGGGGATCGCGTGATGAGCAGTTCTTC	CASSLEGGSRDEQFF
TRBV23-1	.	TRBJ1-2	.	TGCGCCAGCACCCTGGGGGACACCTTTAACTATGGCTACACCTTC	CASTLGDTFNYGYTF
TRBV28	TRBD2	TRBJ2-2	.	TGTGCCAGCAGTTTAGACCTCGGGGGACTAGGCCCCACCGGGGAGCTGTTTTTT	CASSLDLGGLGPTGELFF
TRBV5-8	.	TRBJ2-7	.	TGTGCCAGCAGCTTCGACAGGCCACCCTACGAGCAGTACTTC	CASSFDRPPYEQYF
TRBV27	.	TRBJ1-1	.	TGTGCCAGCGCCGCCAGGAACACTGAAGCTTTCTTT	CASAARNTEAFF